What follows is one T cell receptor beta chain and its context. Its matching antigen is unknown. The junction departs from the called germline gene at one end, perhaps through a read error. This sample stems from a study of tumor-infiltrating lymphocytes in primary liver carcinoma. Across the study: All lesions had stage T1-T3 N0M0 and roughly 4 to 11 cm widths.

Study-level points and caveats: The overlap of tumor-adjacent and tumor-blood pairs was smaller than that of tumor region pairs.

The authors took blood RNA from unsorted whole blood and also extracted germline DNA. A sample of approximately 4 milliliters of peripheral blood was taken before surgery. This CDR3 is 14 amino acids long. The V gene's germline CDR1 is SNHLY and CDR2 FYNNEI. Reverse transcription of about 500 ng total RNA with a constant-region primer produced TCR beta cDNA. Three-round nested multiplex PCR performed with slightly modified ARM-PCR produced the TCR beta libraries. It was with TRBV1-TRBV30 forward primers and a C-beta reverse primer that the first two PCR rounds were run, at roughly 9 cycles each. TCRdb passed the multiplex PCR reads through MiXCR, listing each CDR3 protein once. The data hold about 180,000 distinct CDR3 sequences, with 60% observed a single time.

This TCR came from a man in his forties with primary liver carcinoma and hepatitis B virus infection. The chain uses TRBV2 and TRBJ2-3, with a tentative D call TRBD2 (5 bases). Sequencing used peripheral blood. The CDR3 region is CASIPDSSTDTQYF. The CDR3 DNA reads TGTGCCAGCATTCCGGACTCCAGCACAGATACCCAGTATTTT.